This section outlines one T cell receptor beta chain sequence together with its context. This table comes from immunoSEQ multiplex PCR, and its TCRdb copy is limited to in-frame clones, with some not included. The sample lists over a million clones, around 78% seen once, with around 0.61% in the top ten. The CDR3 consists of 16 residues. V lost 2 bases and J 11 bases, leaving 25 bases between the germline ends. In germline, CDR1 is GTSNPN, CDR2 SVGIG (reference sequence). These data are taken from a study of shared clonotypes between healthy human individuals. The chain couples TRBV30 to TRBJ1-3; D perhaps matches TRBD1 (6 bases). This TCR derives from a young man in good health. Some clones in this sample may be carry-over from other donors' samples. The sequencing sample was made of memory CD4+ T cells from PBMCs. Subset noted: CD45RA-negative fraction. CDR3 loop: CAWSWQGSPLPLAIYF. The CDR3 DNA sequence: TGTGCCTGGAGTTGGCAGGGGTCCCCTCTACCGCTCGCCATATATTTT.